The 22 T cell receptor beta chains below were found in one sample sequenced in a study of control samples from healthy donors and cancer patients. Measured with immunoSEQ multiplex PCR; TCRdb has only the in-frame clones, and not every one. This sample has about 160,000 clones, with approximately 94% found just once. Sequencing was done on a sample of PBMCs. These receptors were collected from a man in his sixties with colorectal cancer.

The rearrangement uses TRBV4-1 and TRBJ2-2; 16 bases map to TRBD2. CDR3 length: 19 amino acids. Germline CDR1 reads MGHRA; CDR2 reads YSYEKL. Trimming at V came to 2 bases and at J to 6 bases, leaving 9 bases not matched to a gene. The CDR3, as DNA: TGCGCCAGCAGCCAACGAGTCGATGGGACTAGCGGGGGGGCCGGGGAGCTGTTTTTT. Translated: CASSQRVDGTSGGAGELFF.

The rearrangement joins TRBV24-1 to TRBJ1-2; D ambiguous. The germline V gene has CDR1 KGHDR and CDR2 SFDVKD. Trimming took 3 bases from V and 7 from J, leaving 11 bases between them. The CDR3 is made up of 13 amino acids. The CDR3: CATSDEGGFGYTF. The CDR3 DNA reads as TGTGCCACCAGTGATGAAGGAGGGTTTGGCTACACCTTC.

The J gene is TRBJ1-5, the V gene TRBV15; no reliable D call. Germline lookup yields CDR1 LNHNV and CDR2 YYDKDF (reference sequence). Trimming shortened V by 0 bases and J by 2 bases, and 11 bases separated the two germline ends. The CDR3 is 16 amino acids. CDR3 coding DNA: TGTGCCACCAGCAGAGATCGGGCCAACGGCAATCAGCCCCAGCATTTT. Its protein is CATSRDRANGNQPQHF.

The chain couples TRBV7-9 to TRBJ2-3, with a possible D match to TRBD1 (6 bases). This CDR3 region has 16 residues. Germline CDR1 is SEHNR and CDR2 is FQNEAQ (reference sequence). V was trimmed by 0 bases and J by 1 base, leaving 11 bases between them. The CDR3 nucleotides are TGTGCCAGCAGCTTAGCGGAAAAGGGGGGCACAGATACGCAGTATTTT. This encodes CASSLAEKGGTDTQYF. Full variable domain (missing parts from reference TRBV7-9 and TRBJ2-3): DTGVSQNPRHKITKRGQNVTFRCDPISEHNRLYWYRQTLGQGPEFLTYFQNEAQLEKSRLLSDRFSAERPKGSFSTLEIQRTEQGDSAMYLCASSLAEKGGTDTQYFGPGTRLTVL.

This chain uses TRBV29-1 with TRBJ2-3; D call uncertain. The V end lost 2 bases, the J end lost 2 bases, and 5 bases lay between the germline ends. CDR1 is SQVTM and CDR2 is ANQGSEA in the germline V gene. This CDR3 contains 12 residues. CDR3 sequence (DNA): TGCAGCGTTGAACACGTCACAGATACGCAGTATTTT. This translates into CSVEHVTDTQYF.

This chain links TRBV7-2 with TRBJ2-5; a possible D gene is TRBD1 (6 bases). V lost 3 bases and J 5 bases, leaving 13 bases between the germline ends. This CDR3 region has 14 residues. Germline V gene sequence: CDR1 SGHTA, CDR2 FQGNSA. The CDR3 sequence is CASSLGQTSETQYF. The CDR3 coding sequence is TGTGCCAGCAGCTTGGGACAAACGAGTGAGACCCAGTACTTC.

The CDR3 spells CASSTLGSETQYF. CDR3 nucleotides: TGTGCCAGCAGTACGCTCGGGTCAGAGACCCAGTACTTC. This sequence joins TRBV6-5 and TRBJ2-5, with no clear D. The CDR3 loop spans 13 amino acids. Trimming took 5 bases from V and 4 from J, leaving 11 bases between them. Germline assignment: CDR1 MNHEY and CDR2 SVGAGI.

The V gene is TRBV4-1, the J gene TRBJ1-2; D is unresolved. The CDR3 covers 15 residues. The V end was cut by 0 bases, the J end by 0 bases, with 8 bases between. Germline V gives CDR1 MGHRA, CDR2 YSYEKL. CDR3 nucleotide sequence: TGCGCCAGCAGCCAAGATCGGGCTTCTAACTATGGCTACACCTTC. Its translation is CASSQDRASNYGYTF.

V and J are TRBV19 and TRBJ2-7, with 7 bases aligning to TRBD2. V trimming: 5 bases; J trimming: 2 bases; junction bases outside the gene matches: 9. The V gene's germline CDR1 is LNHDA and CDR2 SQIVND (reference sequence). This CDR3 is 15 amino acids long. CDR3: CASSASAAGPYEQYF. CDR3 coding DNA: TGTGCCAGTAGTGCTTCCGCAGCGGGGCCCTACGAGCAGTACTTC.

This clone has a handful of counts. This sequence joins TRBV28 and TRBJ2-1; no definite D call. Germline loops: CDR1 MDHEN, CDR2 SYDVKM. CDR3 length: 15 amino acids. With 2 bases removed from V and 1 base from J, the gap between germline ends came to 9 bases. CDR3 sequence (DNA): TGTGCCAGCAGTTTAGACATCGGGTCCTACAATGAGCAGTTCTTC. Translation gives CASSLDIGSYNEQFF.

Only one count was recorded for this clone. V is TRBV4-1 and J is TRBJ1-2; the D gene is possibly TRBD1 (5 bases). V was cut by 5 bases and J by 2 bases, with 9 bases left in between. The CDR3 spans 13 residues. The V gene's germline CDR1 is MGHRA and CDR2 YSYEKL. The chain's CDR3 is CASSVDTNYGYTF. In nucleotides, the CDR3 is TGCGCCAGCAGCGTGGACACAAACTATGGCTACACCTTC.

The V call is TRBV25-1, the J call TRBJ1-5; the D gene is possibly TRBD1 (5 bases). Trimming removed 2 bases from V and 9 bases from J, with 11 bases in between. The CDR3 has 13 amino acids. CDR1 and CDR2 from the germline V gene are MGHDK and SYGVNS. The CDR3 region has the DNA TGTGCCAGCAGTGAAGGAAAGGGGCCGCCCCAGCATTTT. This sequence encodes CASSEGKGPPQHF.

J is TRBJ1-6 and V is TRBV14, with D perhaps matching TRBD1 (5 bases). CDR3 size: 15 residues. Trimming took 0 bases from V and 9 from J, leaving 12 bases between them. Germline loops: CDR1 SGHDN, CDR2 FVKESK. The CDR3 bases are TGTGCCAGCAGCCAAGATAAGGGGAAGGTTTCACCCCTCCACTTT. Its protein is CASSQDKGKVSPLHF. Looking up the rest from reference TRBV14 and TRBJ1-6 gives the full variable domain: EAGVTQFPSHSVIEKGQTVTLRCDPISGHDNLYWYRRVMGKEIKFLLHFVKESKQDESGMPNNRFLAERTGGTYSTLKVQPAELEDSGVYFCASSQDKGKVSPLHFGNGTRLTVT.

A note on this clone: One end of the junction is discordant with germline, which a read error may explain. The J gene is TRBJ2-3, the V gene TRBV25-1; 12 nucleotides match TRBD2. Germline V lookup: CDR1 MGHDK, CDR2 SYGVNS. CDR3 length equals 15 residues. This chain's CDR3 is CASRESGTSGDTQYF. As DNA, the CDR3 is TGTGCCAGCAGAGAATCCGGGACTAGCGGGGATACGCAGTATTTT.

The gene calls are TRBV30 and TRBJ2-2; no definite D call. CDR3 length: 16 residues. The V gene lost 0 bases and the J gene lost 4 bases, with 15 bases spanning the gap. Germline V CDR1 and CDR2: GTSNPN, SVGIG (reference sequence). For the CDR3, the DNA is TGTGCCTGGAGTGTAGGAGTCGCCGAGGTCACCGGGGAGCTGTTTTTT. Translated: CAWSVGVAEVTGELFF.

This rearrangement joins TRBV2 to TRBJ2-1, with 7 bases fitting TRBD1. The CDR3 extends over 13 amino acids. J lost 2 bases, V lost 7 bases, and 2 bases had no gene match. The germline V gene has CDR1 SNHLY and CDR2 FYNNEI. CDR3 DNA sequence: TGTGCCAGCAAGGGGGCTGCCTACAATGAGCAGTTCTTC. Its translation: CASKGAAYNEQFF.

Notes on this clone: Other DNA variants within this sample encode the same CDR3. CDR3 region: CASSLTTGERTEAFF. Here the CDR3 DNA reads TGTGCCAGCAGCTTAACGACAGGGGAACGCACTGAAGCTTTCTTT. The chain carries TRBV7-8 and TRBJ1-1, with TRBD1 identical over 8 bases. The V gene end was trimmed by 2 bases and the J gene end by 4 bases; junction bases not matched to a gene: 6. The CDR3 length is 15 residues. Germline V gene sequence: CDR1 SGHVS, CDR2 FQNEAQ. Together with reference TRBV7-8 and TRBJ1-1, the CDR3 gives the full variable domain: GAGVSQSPRYKVAKRGQDVALRCDPISGHVSLFWYQQALGQGPEFLTYFQNEAQLDKSGLPSDRFFAERPEGSVSTLKIQRTQQEDSAVYLCASSLTTGERTEAFFGQGTRLTVV.

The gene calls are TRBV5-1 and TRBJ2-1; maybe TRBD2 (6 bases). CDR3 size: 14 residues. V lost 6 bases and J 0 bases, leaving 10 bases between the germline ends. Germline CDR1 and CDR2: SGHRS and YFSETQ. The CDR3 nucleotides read TGCGCCAGCACCCTGACTAGCTCCTACAATGAGCAGTTCTTC. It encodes CASTLTSSYNEQFF.

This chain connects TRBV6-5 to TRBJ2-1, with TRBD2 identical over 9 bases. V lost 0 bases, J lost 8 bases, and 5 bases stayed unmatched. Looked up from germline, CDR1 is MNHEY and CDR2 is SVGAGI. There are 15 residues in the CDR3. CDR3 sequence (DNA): TGTGCCAGCAGTTACTCCGTCGCGGGGGGGCATGAGCAGTTCTTC. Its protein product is CASSYSVAGGHEQFF.

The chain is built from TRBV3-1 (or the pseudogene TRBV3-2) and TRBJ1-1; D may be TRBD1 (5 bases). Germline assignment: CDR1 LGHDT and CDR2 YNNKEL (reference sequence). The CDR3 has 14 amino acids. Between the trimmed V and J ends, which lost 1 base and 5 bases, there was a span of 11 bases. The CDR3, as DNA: TGTGCCAGCAGCCAAGTGGGGGGGAAAACTGAAGCTTTCTTT. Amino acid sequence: CASSQVGGKTEAFF.

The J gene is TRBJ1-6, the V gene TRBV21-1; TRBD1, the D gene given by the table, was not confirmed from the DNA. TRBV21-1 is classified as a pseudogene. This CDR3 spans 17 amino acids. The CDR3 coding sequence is TGTGCCAGCAGCAATGGAGACAGGGCCGTTCAAAATTCACCCCTCCACTTT. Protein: CASSNGDRAVQNSPLHF.

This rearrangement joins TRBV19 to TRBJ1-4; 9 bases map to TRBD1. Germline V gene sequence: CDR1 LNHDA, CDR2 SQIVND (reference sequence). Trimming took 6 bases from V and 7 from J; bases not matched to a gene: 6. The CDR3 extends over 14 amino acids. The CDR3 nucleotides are TGTGCCAGTAGCTCCGGGACAGGGAGTGAAAAACTGTTTTTT. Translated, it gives CASSSGTGSEKLFF.